The present TCR beta chain was sequenced within a study of tumor-infiltrating lymphocytes in localized non-small cell lung cancer. This clone was detected ten times or more. CDR1 and CDR2 from the germline V gene are ENHRY and SYGVKD. CDR3 length: 16 residues. V gave up 3 bases and J gave up 7 bases; unmatched junction bases: 12. Generated by immunoSEQ multiplex PCR, the TCRdb table keeps only in-frame clones and is missing some. The sample records about 16,000 clones, roughly 40% being singletons. This sequence originates from a human donor with non-small cell lung cancer. This sequence joins TRBV10-3 and TRBJ2-1; TRBD1 matches at 7 bases. Sequencing was done on a sample of lung tumor tissue. CDR3 protein: CAISDWGQGVGNEQFF. The CDR3 DNA reads TGTGCCATCAGTGATTGGGGGCAGGGGGTCGGGAATGAGCAGTTCTTC.